The clone carrying this T cell receptor (beta chain) was recorded only once. This sample was included in a study of blood T cell repertoires in COVID-19. On the study more broadly: Researchers got acute and convalescent COVID-19 samples from the United States, Italy and Spain. T cells, B-cell-depleted T cells, or PBMCs supplied cDNA or gDNA.

The CDR3 sequence is 15 residues long. CDR1 and CDR2 (germline): MGHDK, SYGVNS. V lost 1 base and J 5 bases, leaving 14 bases between the germline ends. Original methodology: Amplification of reference gene primers provided the estimated nucleated cell counts. The assay was immunoSEQ multiplex PCR, and TCRdb's table has in-frame clones only and misses some. Clone size and the V and J calls come from that table; the DNA yielded D and trimming. The sample has approximately 150,000 clones, almost 85% seen once. The chain combines TRBV25-1 with TRBJ1-1, with D maybe TRBD1 (5 bases). The sequencing input was peripheral blood. This clonotype originated in a human donor with acute or convalescent COVID-19. The donor label of this sample is uncertain. This CDR3 reads CASSEFGSRGTEAFF. Here the CDR3 DNA reads TGTGCCAGCAGTGAATTTGGGTCTAGGGGTACTGAAGCTTTCTTT.